This T cell receptor (beta chain) was retrieved from a study of blood T cell repertoires in COVID-19. Study details: Researchers got acute and convalescent COVID-19 samples from the United States, Italy and Spain. The cDNA or gDNA used as material had been derived from T cells, B-cell-depleted T cells, or PBMCs.

In the source study's methods: Quantification of nucleated cells was approximated via reference gene primer amplification. Profiled with immunoSEQ multiplex PCR; TCRdb holds only in-frame clones, not every one. V and J calls and clone size follow that table, whereas D and trimming were derived from the DNA. The sample holds some 200,000 clones, around nine tenths seen once. The germline V and J ends were trimmed by 0 bases and 6 bases, with 12 bases remaining between them. CDR3 size: 14 residues. The germline gives CDR1 SGHDN, CDR2 FVKESK. This clone has only one observation. V is TRBV14 and J is TRBJ2-7, with D hard to call. This receptor was obtained from a man aged 50 to 59 with COVID-19, enrolled during active disease. The source material was peripheral blood. The CDR3 sequence: CASSQDIMSVEQYF. CDR3 coding DNA: TGTGCCAGCAGCCAAGATATTATGAGCGTCGAGCAGTACTTC.